The next 25 T cell receptor beta chains were all read from a single sample in a study of CD8+CD57+ T cells in acquired aplastic anemia. Those patients picked for sequencing had displayed CD8+CD57+ cell expansion on flow cytometry. According to the study, genomic DNA was the template for TCR beta VDJ and CDR3 profiling. TCRdb passed the reads through MiXCR, listing each CDR3 protein once. The table lists around 200,000 distinct CDR3 sequences, around half of them singletons. Specimen: sorted CD4+, CD8+, or CD8+CD57+ T cells (not recorded which) from PBMCs. Every receptor here comes from a human donor with aplastic anemia.

This clonotype was observed at least ten times. The gene calls are TRBV9 and TRBJ1-2, with a tentative D call TRBD1 (5 bases). The germline V and J ends were trimmed by 0 bases and 2 bases, with 11 bases remaining between them. This CDR3 is 15 amino acids long. CDR1 is SGDLS, CDR2 YYNGEE, per germline. Written as DNA, the CDR3 is TGTGCCAGCAGCGTAGGGGGGGTGGCAAACTATGGCTACACCTTC. Its translation is CASSVGGVANYGYTF.

V and J are TRBV29-1 and TRBJ2-2; 9 bases are shared with TRBD1. The CDR3 sequence is 14 residues long. Germline CDR1 is SQVTM and CDR2 is ANQGSEA. V shed 7 bases and J 1 base; nucleotides not matched to a gene: 4. CDR3 DNA: TGCAGCGCTCCGGGACAGGGGAACACCGGGGAGCTGTTTTTT. Protein: CSAPGQGNTGELFF.

In regard to this clonotype: Relative to the germline gene, one junction end is altered; a read error may explain this. The chain combines TRBV24-1 with TRBJ1-1; no definite D call. The CDR3 has 12 amino acids. The germline CDR1 and CDR2 sequences are KGHDR and SFDVKD. The CDR3 protein is CATTGPNTGASF. In nucleotides, the CDR3 is TGTGCCACCACTGGACCGAACACTGGAGCTTCCTTT.

A few counts support this clonotype. The rearrangement uses TRBV6-6 and TRBJ1-2; a possible D gene is TRBD1 (5 bases). V was clipped by 2 bases and J by 1 base, with 14 bases between them. The V gene's germline CDR1 is MNHNY and CDR2 SVGAGI (reference sequence). This CDR3 is built from 16 residues. CDR3 in DNA: TGTGCCAGCAGTTACAGGGGTACAGCCTTTAACTATGGCTACACCTTC. Its protein is CASSYRGTAFNYGYTF.

This clonotype occurred a few times. The rearrangement links TRBV6-1 to TRBJ2-1, with TRBD1 matching over 10 bases. This CDR3 contains 16 residues. The V segment lost 3 bases and the J segment 7 bases; nucleotides outside the gene matches: 9. Germline assignment: CDR1 MNHNS and CDR2 SASEGT. The CDR3 DNA follows: TGTGCCAGCAGTGAGGGCGGGACAGGGGCCTGGAATGAGCAGTTCTTC. Its translation: CASSEGGTGAWNEQFF.

The chain uses TRBV25-1 and TRBJ1-2; perhaps TRBD1 as D (6 bases). Trimming took off 8 bases at V and 6 bases at J, with 16 bases between the two ends. Germline V lookup: CDR1 MGHDK, CDR2 SYGVNS. The CDR3 loop spans 13 amino acids. CDR3 in amino acids: CASAAVTGHGYTF. The CDR3 nucleotides read TGTGCCAGCGCCGCCGTAACAGGGCATGGCTACACCTTC.

This clonotype has ten or more counts. The chain couples TRBV18 to TRBJ2-7; D is ambiguous. The V end lost 2 bases, the J end lost 3 bases, and 8 bases lay between the germline ends. CDR1 KGHSH and CDR2 LQKENI come from the germline V gene. The CDR3 is 13 residues long. The CDR3 DNA sequence: TGTGCCAGCTCACCATTGGGCAACTACGAGCAGTACTTC. Translated, it gives CASSPLGNYEQYF.

The chain has TRBV5-1 and TRBJ2-4; maybe TRBD2 (6 bases). The germline gives CDR1 SGHRS, CDR2 YFSETQ. This CDR3 is 15 amino acids long. V lost 5 bases and J lost 0, with 12 bases in between. CDR3 residues: CASSAGRLAKNIQYF. The CDR3 DNA sequence: TGCGCCAGCAGTGCGGGGAGGCTAGCCAAAAACATTCAGTACTTC.

This clonotype came up a few times. The genes are TRBV10-3 and TRBJ2-7; D possibly corresponds to TRBD1 (5 bases). Germline CDR1 reads ENHRY; CDR2 reads SYGVKD. V was pared by 4 bases and J by 4 bases, with 14 bases between. The CDR3 is 14 residues long. For the CDR3, the DNA is TGTGCCATCAGTGGGGGCTTCCCCCCATACGAGCAGTACTTC. This encodes CAISGGFPPYEQYF.

Of note for this clonotype: This could be a read error, since a much larger clone is one nucleotide away. The rearrangement joins TRBV3-1 to TRBJ2-7; perhaps D is TRBD1 or TRBD2 (5 bases each). Looked up from germline, CDR1 is LGHDT and CDR2 is YNNKEL (reference sequence). This CDR3 spans 15 amino acids. Written as DNA, the CDR3 is TGTGCCAGCAACCAAGATCCGGCAGGGAGAGGCGAGCAGTACTTC. This codes for CASNQDPAGRGEQYF.

This clonotype has a count of ten or more. J is TRBJ2-7 and V is TRBV20-1; TRBD1 might be the D (6 bases). The CDR3 is 20 amino acids. CDR1 DFQATT and CDR2 SNEGSKA come from the germline V gene (reference sequence). Trimming took 0 bases from V and 2 from J, leaving 29 bases between them. The CDR3, as DNA: TGCAGTGCTAGAGACTCTACGGCGGACAGACTAAATTCCTTAGCCTACGAGCAGTACTTC. This encodes CSARDSTADRLNSLAYEQYF.

This sequence joins TRBV30 and TRBJ2-1, with D possibly being TRBD1 (5 bases). Germline loops: CDR1 GTSNPN, CDR2 SVGIG (reference sequence). This CDR3 is 15 amino acids long. V shed 3 bases and J shed 5 bases, with 17 bases lying between them. CDR3 sequence reads: CAWSKVQVWDNEQFF. The CDR3 DNA follows: TGTGCCTGGAGCAAGGTACAGGTTTGGGACAATGAGCAGTTCTTC.

Comments on this clonotype: The junction differs from germline at one of its ends, possibly a read error. The CDR3 bases are TGTGCTAGCAGCTCCTCCGGGACAGTTGAAGAACTGTTTTTT. This translates into CASSSSGTVEELFF. This chain joins TRBV7-9 and TRBJ1-4; TRBD1 agrees at 7 bases. CDR3 size: 14 residues. The germline V gene encodes CDR1 SEHNR and CDR2 FQNEAQ (reference sequence).

The chain recombines TRBV6-1 with TRBJ2-7; no definite D call. Trimming took 3 bases from V and 1 from J, leaving 7 bases between them. The CDR3 is 13 amino acids. Germline-derived CDR1 and CDR2 are MNHNS and SASEGT. CDR3 residues: CASSDTSSYEQYF. CDR3 nucleotides: TGTGCCAGCAGTGACACGTCATCCTACGAGCAGTACTTC.

The gene calls are TRBV12-3 or TRBV12-4 and TRBJ1-2, with D possibly matching TRBD1 (6 bases). The length of the CDR3 is 13 residues. Trimming stripped 4 bases from V and 8 bases from J, with 14 bases between. In DNA form, the CDR3 reads TGTGCCAGCAGTTCTGAGGAGGGGGTAGGCTACACCTTC. Residues: CASSSEEGVGYTF.

This clonotype was recorded at least ten times. This sequence joins TRBV29-1 and TRBJ1-1; D ambiguous. CDR1 SQVTM and CDR2 ANQGSEA come from the germline V gene. CDR3 length: 13 amino acids. V was shortened by 1 base and J by 4 bases, with 10 bases between the two germline ends. CDR3 sequence: CSVEGGLTTEAFF. DNA of the CDR3: TGCAGCGTTGAAGGGGGATTAACCACTGAAGCTTTCTTT. The variable domain in full, with the rest retrieved from reference TRBV29-1 and TRBJ1-1, is SAVISQKPSRDICQRGTSLTIQCQVDSQVTMMFWYRQQPGQSLTLIATANQGSEATYESGFVIDKFPISRPNLTFSTLTVSNMSPEDSSIYLCSVEGGLTTEAFFGQGTRLTVV.

This clonotype was seen ten or more times. The chain recombines TRBV19 with TRBJ1-3, with D hard to call. Trimming stripped 6 bases from V and 0 bases from J, with 6 bases between. This CDR3 spans 13 amino acids. Germline V gene sequence: CDR1 LNHDA, CDR2 SQIVND (reference sequence). The CDR3 here is CASRVSSGNTIYF. In nucleotides, the CDR3 is TGTGCCAGTAGGGTCAGCTCTGGAAACACCATATATTTT.

This chain links TRBV12-3 or TRBV12-4 with TRBJ2-7; tentative D call: TRBD1 (6 bases). V dropped 1 base and J dropped 3 bases, with 7 bases sitting between them. CDR3 length: 13 residues. The CDR3 here is CASSLGGHYEQYF. CDR3 DNA: TGTGCCAGCAGTTTAGGGGGACACTACGAGCAGTACTTC.

This clonotype turned up a few times. This chain links TRBV10-3 with TRBJ2-5, with D possibly matching TRBD2 (6 bases). V lost 2 bases, J lost 5 bases, and 6 bases lay in between. The CDR3 runs 12 residues. Germline lookup yields CDR1 ENHRY and CDR2 SYGVKD. The CDR3 loop is CAISERGETQYF. In nucleotides, the CDR3 is TGTGCCATCAGTGAGCGGGGGGAGACCCAGTACTTC.

This clonotype appeared many times. The rearrangement joins TRBV2 to TRBJ2-3; unclear D gene. Between the trimmed V and J ends, which lost 5 bases and 2 bases, there was a span of 2 bases. Germline CDR1 is SNHLY and CDR2 is FYNNEI. The CDR3 runs to 11 residues. The CDR3 nucleotides are TGTGCCAGCAGTTACACAGATACGCAGTATTTT. Translated: CASSYTDTQYF.

This clonotype was seen only a few times. The rearrangement joins TRBV25-1 to TRBJ1-4, with D perhaps TRBD1 (6 bases). CDR1 is MGHDK and CDR2 is SYGVNS in the germline V gene. V lost 7 bases and J 0 bases, leaving 18 bases between the germline ends. This CDR3 comprises 17 residues. This CDR3 is CASIGGRRGSTNEKLFF. The CDR3 nucleotides read TGTGCCAGCATAGGGGGTCGACGAGGATCAACTAATGAAAAACTGTTTTTT.

The rearrangement links TRBV5-6 to TRBJ2-3, with TRBD1 matching over 11 bases. CDR1 is SGHDT and CDR2 is YYEEEE in the germline V gene. The CDR3 extends over 16 amino acids. V lost 0 bases to trimming and J lost 3 bases; unmatched junction nucleotides: 3. CDR3 coding DNA: TGTGCCAGCAGCTTGGGCAGGGACAGGGGGACAGATACGCAGTATTTT. Protein: CASSLGRDRGTDTQYF.

The chain combines TRBV20-1 with TRBJ2-7; the match to TRBD1 covers 10 bases. The V gene end was trimmed by 3 bases and the J gene end by 3 bases; junction bases not matched to a gene: 5. Germline V gene data show CDR1 as DFQATT and CDR2 as SNEGSKA (reference sequence). CDR3 length: 14 residues. CDR3 bases: TGCAGTGCTAGGGGGACAGGGGATATCTACGAGCAGTACTTC. This codes for CSARGTGDIYEQYF.

This clonotype has at least ten counts. J is TRBJ1-2 and V is TRBV2; 12 bases match TRBD1. V trimming: 6 bases; J trimming: 9 bases; junction bases outside the gene matches: 5. The CDR3 contains 13 residues. CDR1 SNHLY and CDR2 FYNNEI come from the germline V gene. DNA for the CDR3: TGTGCCAGCAGCGGGACAGGGGGCTTGAGCTACACCTTC. Its protein product is CASSGTGGLSYTF.

In this sample, this clonotype turned up a few times. The chain joins TRBV6-2 or TRBV6-3 to TRBJ1-5; D is unclear. Trimming took off 5 bases at V and 2 bases at J, with 10 bases between the two ends. CDR1 MNHEY and CDR2 SVGEGT come from the germline V gene. The CDR3 runs to 14 residues. The CDR3 sequence: CASSGTSGNQPQHF. The CDR3 nucleotides read TGTGCCAGCAGTGGCACTTCTGGCAATCAGCCCCAGCATTTT.